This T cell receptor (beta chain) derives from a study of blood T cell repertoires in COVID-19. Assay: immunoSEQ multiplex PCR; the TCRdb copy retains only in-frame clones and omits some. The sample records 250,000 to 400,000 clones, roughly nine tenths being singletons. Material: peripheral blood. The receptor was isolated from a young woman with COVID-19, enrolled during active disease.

The DNA of the CDR3 is TGTGCCAGCAGCCAAGAGGAGACAGCTTATAGCAATCAGCCCCAGCATTTT. Translation: CASSQEETAYSNQPQHF. The J gene is TRBJ1-5, the V gene TRBV4-2, with a weak D call TRBD1 (5 bases). Trimming left V 0 bases short and J 0 bases short, with 12 bases between. Per germline, CDR1 LGHNA and CDR2 YNFKEQ. The CDR3 length is 17 residues.